This record looks at one T cell receptor beta chain sequence and its context. Its antigen remains undetermined. No much larger clone exists at a distance of one base, and base qualities are not known. TCRbeta CDR3 regions were amplified from genomic DNA by means of the immunoSEQ Assay, a bias-controlled multiplex PCR. The source study handled its data this way. The number of nucleated cells in each sample was estimated by amplification of reference gene primers within the assay. Sequence reads were collapsed and filtered to measure the absolute abundance of every unique TCRbeta CDR3 rearrangement. For each sample, productive Simpson clonality was calculated as the square root of Simpson's diversity index across productive rearrangements. TCRdb's version of the immuneACCESS table is confined to in-frame rearrangements and falls short of the full clone set. An unresolved V gene accounts for under half of the shortfall where checked; the remainder is of unknown origin. V and J calls and clone size follow that table, whereas D and trimming were derived from the DNA. The sample data list roughly 150,000 clones, and 84% of these were observed just once. The top ten clonotypes cover roughly 8.9% of the sample.

This entry comes from a study of blood T cell repertoires in COVID-19 (dated by TCRdb to 2020 to 2021). Context from the whole study: Samples covering the acute and convalescent phases of COVID-19 were provided by collaborators in the United States, Italy and Spain. Where HLA class I and class II types were available, the types were taken from metadata supplied by the sample provider, not from assay-based typing. A freely available public database, intended as a resource for researchers studying the immune response to SARS-CoV-2, is where the repertoires were released. Subjects who had been exposed to COVID-19, were actively infected with it, or had recovered from it provided the deeply sampled blood TCRbeta repertoires that made up the dataset. The prospective study material was composed of cDNA or gDNA derived from T cells, B-cell-depleted T cells, or PBMCs. A de-identified subject ID, COVID-19 status, age in years and sex were almost always included in the sample metadata. Samples came from the ongoing ImmuneRACE study (first 160 participants) plus 1,254 subjects from 6 global collaborators. Summary of the overall study and its limitations: How much clinical and demographic metadata was included differed by source and by participant, and the metadata was provided uncurated.

Its CDR3 holds 13 amino acids, cysteine through phenylalanine. The only DNA kept is the CDR3, 39 bases in frame from the first base. CDR1 LNHDA and CDR2 SQIVND were looked up in the germline V gene (reference sequence). Between the V and J ends, shortened by 5 bases and 7 bases respectively, the junction contains 9 bases. The collaborating institutions used their own protocols to collect whole blood in K2EDTA tubes. For TCRbeta analysis, collaborators shipped samples as frozen whole blood, isolated PBMCs, or DNA extracted from either of those sample types. The sequenced sample was peripheral blood. This sequence was found in a woman aged 45-65 years with acute or convalescent COVID-19. The rearranged segments are TRBV19 and TRBJ1-6; the D gene lacks a confident call. The CDR3 is CASSSEGNSPLHF. The DNA sequence follows: TGTGCCAGTAGTTCGGAGGGAAATTCACCCCTCCACTTT.